Below, 2 T cell receptor beta chains from the same sample are listed, as sequenced in a study of read filtering for tumor transcriptome and immune sequencing. The library was built from about 400 ng RNA with molecular barcoded adaptors for alpha/delta and beta/gamma chains. TCRdb re-analysed the reads in MiXCR, keeping a single row per CDR3 protein. The table has 50,000 to 65,000 distinct CDR3 sequences, approximately 13% seen once. Specimen: a population of CD138-negative cells sorted from bone marrow. All receptors come from a donor over 35 with multiple myeloma.

This clonotype was recorded at least ten times. The chain links TRBV3-1 to TRBJ2-1; TRBD2 aligns across 9 bases. CDR1 LGHDT and CDR2 YNNKEL come from the germline V gene (reference sequence). V lost 8 bases to trimming and J lost 4 bases; unmatched junction nucleotides: 3. The CDR3 runs 13 residues. The CDR3 protein is CASRSGGYNEQFF. CDR3 DNA sequence: TGTGCCAGCCGTAGCGGGGGTTACAATGAGCAGTTCTTC.

This clonotype was observed at least ten times. The J gene is TRBJ2-3, the V gene TRBV29-1; possibly TRBD2 for D (6 bases). V shed 4 bases and J shed 2 bases, with 13 bases lying between them. The CDR3 spans 14 residues. The germline V gene encodes CDR1 SQVTM and CDR2 ANQGSEA. The chain's CDR3 is CSVVPEGYTDTQYF. The CDR3 DNA is TGCAGCGTTGTCCCGGAGGGTTACACAGATACGCAGTATTTT.